The 18 T cell receptor beta chains listed next were all sequenced from one sample in a study of T cells after yellow fever vaccination. A single record per CDR3 protein comes from TCRdb applying MiXCR to the 5' RACE reads. The table has over 150,000 distinct CDR3 sequences, approximately 6.2% seen once. The sequenced sample was CD4+ T cells sorted from PBMCs, obtained on the day of the first yellow fever vaccination. Receptors were obtained from a man aged 18-30 years who received the YFV17D yellow fever vaccine.

This clonotype was seen only a few times. CDR3 loop: CASSLVGARGANVLTF. The CDR3, as DNA: TGCGCCAGCAGCTTGGTTGGGGCGCGGGGGGCCAACGTCCTGACTTTC. The chain uses TRBV5-1 and TRBJ2-6; possibly TRBD1 for D (5 bases). V was trimmed by 0 bases and J by 4 bases, leaving 11 bases between them. Germline CDR1 is SGHRS and CDR2 is YFSETQ. This CDR3 is built from 16 residues. The complete variable domain, with remaining parts taken from reference TRBV5-1 and TRBJ2-6, reads KAGVTQTPRYLIKTRGQQVTLSCSPISGHRSVSWYQQTPGQGLQFLFEYFSETQRNKGNFPGRFSGRQFSNSRSEMNVSTLELGDSALYLCASSLVGARGANVLTFGAGSRLTVL.

This clonotype was seen many times. The rearrangement joins TRBV25-1 to TRBJ2-7; D is undetermined. The germline CDR1 and CDR2 sequences are MGHDK and SYGVNS. Trimming left V 1 base short and J 1 base short, with 11 bases between. CDR3 length: 15 amino acids. The CDR3: CASSEWSPGSYEQYV. The CDR3 coding sequence is TGTGCCAGCAGTGAATGGTCTCCTGGGTCCTACGAGCAGTACGTC.

This clonotype appeared a few times. The chain links TRBV6-1 to TRBJ2-3, with TRBD2 as a possible D gene (6 bases). This CDR3 has 15 amino acids. Between the trimmed V and J ends, which lost 6 bases and 1 base, there was a span of 14 bases. Germline lookup yields CDR1 MNHNS and CDR2 SASEGT. The CDR3 region has the DNA TGTGCCAGCAGCCCCTCGGGGGTCGGCACAGATACGCAGTATTTT. It encodes CASSPSGVGTDTQYF.

This clonotype was seen ten or more times. The V call is TRBV7-9, the J call TRBJ2-3, with D unclear. The CDR3 covers 13 residues. Looked up from germline, CDR1 is SEHNR and CDR2 is FQNEAQ (reference sequence). Between the trimmed V and J ends, which lost 8 bases and 6 bases, there was a span of 15 bases. CDR3 amino acids: CASEKSTWDTQYF. The CDR3 DNA sequence: TGTGCCAGCGAAAAATCTACCTGGGATACGCAGTATTTT.

This clonotype was counted many times. The chain employs TRBV7-6 and TRBJ1-4; possible D gene TRBD1, 5 bases. The CDR3 is made up of 14 amino acids. Germline V gene data show CDR1 as SGHVS and CDR2 as FNYEAQ. V was shortened by 5 bases and J by 7 bases, with 14 bases between the two germline ends. This chain's CDR3 is CASSPRDSGEKLFF. In DNA form, the CDR3 reads TGTGCCAGCAGCCCCCGTGACAGCGGTGAAAAACTGTTTTTT.

This clonotype appeared many times. At one boundary the junction diverges from the germline segment, which might be a read error. The CDR3 bases are TGCAGCGTAGAAGGAGACAGGGGAGGGGAGCAGTACTTC. Translation: CSVEGDRGGEQYF. This sequence joins TRBV29-1 and TRBJ2-7; maybe TRBD1 (8 bases). This CDR3 has 13 residues. Germline V CDR1 and CDR2: SQVTM, ANQGSEA.

The chain couples TRBV14 to TRBJ1-2, with TRBD1 as a possible D gene (5 bases). Germline V lookup: CDR1 SGHDN, CDR2 FVKESK. V was shortened by 9 bases and J by 0 bases, with 11 bases between the two germline ends. The CDR3 length is 13 residues. As DNA, the CDR3 is TGTGCCAGTGGGCAGGGATCTAACTATGGCTACACCTTC. This sequence encodes CASGQGSNYGYTF.

This clonotype occurred a few times. This sequence joins TRBV7-3 and TRBJ2-1; 11 bases fit TRBD2. The CDR3 length is 15 residues. Trimming removed 0 bases from V and 9 bases from J; junction bases left unmatched: 4. Germline V gene lookup returns CDR1 SGHTA and CDR2 FQGTGA. This CDR3 is CASSLTLAGGFEQFF. CDR3 nucleotide sequence: TGTGCCAGCAGCTTAACTCTAGCGGGGGGCTTTGAGCAGTTCTTC.

This clonotype was recorded a few times. The chain carries TRBV4-1 and TRBJ1-3; D is ambiguous. Germline CDR1 MGHRA, CDR2 YSYEKL. V shed 0 bases and J shed 4 bases, with 13 bases lying between them. This CDR3 is 16 amino acids long. CDR3 in DNA: TGCGCCAGCAGCCAAGAGGGCGCCGGGATAGGAAACACCATATATTTT. It yields the protein CASSQEGAGIGNTIYF.

The rearrangement links TRBV6-5 to TRBJ2-7; 9 bases line up with TRBD1. The CDR3 runs 15 residues. V trimming: 0 bases; J trimming: 3 bases; junction bases outside the gene matches: 3. Germline lookup yields CDR1 MNHEY and CDR2 SVGAGI. The CDR3 nucleotides are TGTGCCAGCAGTTACTCGCTGGACAGGGGCTACGAGCAGTACTTC. Translating it yields CASSYSLDRGYEQYF.

The chain carries TRBV5-1 and TRBJ2-2; no clear D. This CDR3 contains 15 residues. Between the trimmed V and J ends, which lost 2 bases and 6 bases, there was a span of 14 bases. Germline assignment: CDR1 SGHRS and CDR2 YFSETQ. This CDR3 is CASSLALGDSGELFF. The CDR3 DNA follows: TGCGCCAGCAGCTTAGCTCTGGGTGATTCCGGGGAGCTGTTTTTT. Full variable domain (outside the CDR3, taken from reference TRBV5-1 and TRBJ2-2): KAGVTQTPRYLIKTRGQQVTLSCSPISGHRSVSWYQQTPGQGLQFLFEYFSETQRNKGNFPGRFSGRQFSNSRSEMNVSTLELGDSALYLCASSLALGDSGELFFGEGSRLTVL.

V gene TRBV5-4 combines with J gene TRBJ1-1, with 11 nucleotides matching TRBD1. This CDR3 region has 14 residues. Trimming at V came to 4 bases and at J to 7 bases, leaving 6 bases not matched to a gene. CDR1 SGHNT and CDR2 YYREEE come from the germline V gene (reference sequence). CDR3 loop: CASSRDRGSGEAFF. CDR3 nucleotides: TGTGCCAGCAGCCGGGACAGGGGGTCCGGTGAAGCTTTCTTT. Together with reference TRBV5-4 and TRBJ1-1, the CDR3 gives the full variable domain: ETGVTQSPTHLIKTRGQQVTLRCSSQSGHNTVSWYQQALGQGPQFIFQYYREEENGRGNFPPRFSGLQFPNYSSELNVNALELDDSALYLCASSRDRGSGEAFFGQGTRLTVV.

J is TRBJ1-1 and V is TRBV6-5; D may be TRBD1 (5 bases). Trimming shortened V by 3 bases and J by 5 bases, and 16 bases separated the two germline ends. The CDR3 has 15 amino acids. CDR1 is MNHEY, CDR2 SVGAGI, per germline. For the CDR3, the DNA is TGTGCCAGCAGTTATATTGACAGCAGGAAGACTGAAGCTTTCTTT. Encoded protein: CASSYIDSRKTEAFF.

This clonotype was seen repeatedly, ten times or more. This chain connects TRBV6-5 to TRBJ2-1; tentative D call: TRBD2 (6 bases). Germline V CDR1 and CDR2: MNHEY, SVGAGI. V shed 5 bases and J shed 10 bases, with 15 bases lying between them. This CDR3 spans 13 amino acids. As DNA, the CDR3 is TGTGCCAGCAGTCCTTTCGTCCGGGGGGAGCAGTTCTTC. Amino acids: CASSPFVRGEQFF.

Only a few counts were recorded for this clonotype. The V call is TRBV28, the J call TRBJ1-4; D unclear. Trimming pared 4 bases from V and 0 bases from J, leaving 9 bases between. This CDR3 spans 15 amino acids. Per germline, CDR1 MDHEN and CDR2 SYDVKM. Here the CDR3 reads CASSSPSATNEKLFF. CDR3 coding DNA: TGTGCCAGCAGTTCCCCGAGTGCAACTAATGAAAAACTGTTTTTT.

There are a few counts of this clonotype. The rearrangement uses TRBV5-1 and TRBJ2-7; 8 bases agree with TRBD1. Per the germline V gene, CDR1 is SGHRS and CDR2 is YFSETQ. The CDR3 is 17 amino acids. V trimming: 0 bases; J trimming: 7 bases; junction bases outside the gene matches: 15. The CDR3 nucleotides are TGCGCCAGCAGCTTGGCCCCCTGGGCAGGGGGCTCGATGGAGCAGTACTTC. The encoded protein is CASSLAPWAGGSMEQYF.

With regard to this clonotype: The junction and the germline gene differ at one end; a read error may be behind it. The rearrangement uses TRBV11-2 and TRBJ1-4; D remains ambiguous. The germline V gene encodes CDR1 SGHAT and CDR2 FQNNGV. This CDR3 has 11 amino acids. The CDR3 loop reads CAISIKEKLFF. The CDR3 DNA is TGTGCCATCAGCATTAAGGAAAAACTGTTTTTT.

The CDR3 region has the DNA TGTGCCAGCAGCTTACAGTCAGTGGGGACCCAGTACTTC. Protein sequence: CASSLQSVGTQYF. The rearrangement joins TRBV7-9 to TRBJ2-5; D unresolved. The CDR3 contains 13 residues. V lost 2 bases, J lost 7 bases, and 11 bases lay in between. Germline V gene lookup returns CDR1 SEHNR and CDR2 FQNEAQ (reference sequence).